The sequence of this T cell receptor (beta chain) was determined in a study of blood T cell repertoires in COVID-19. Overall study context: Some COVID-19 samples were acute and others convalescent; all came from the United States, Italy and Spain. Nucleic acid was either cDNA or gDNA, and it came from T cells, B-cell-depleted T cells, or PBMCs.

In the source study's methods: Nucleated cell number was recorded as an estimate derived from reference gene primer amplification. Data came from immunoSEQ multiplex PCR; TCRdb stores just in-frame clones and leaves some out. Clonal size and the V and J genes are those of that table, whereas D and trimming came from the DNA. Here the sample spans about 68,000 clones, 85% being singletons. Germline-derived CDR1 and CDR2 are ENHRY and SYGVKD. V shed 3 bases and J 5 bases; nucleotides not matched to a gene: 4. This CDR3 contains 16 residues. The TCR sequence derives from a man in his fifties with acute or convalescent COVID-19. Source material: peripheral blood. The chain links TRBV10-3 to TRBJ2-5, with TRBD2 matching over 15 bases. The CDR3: CAISDPGLAGGETQYF. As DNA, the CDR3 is TGTGCCATCAGTGACCCAGGACTAGCGGGGGGGGAGACCCAGTACTTC.